The 22 T cell receptor beta chains listed next were all sequenced from one sample in a study of cytomegalovirus exposure and HLA in healthy donors. Some clones are missing from TCRdb's copy, which holds only in-frame ones; the method was immunoSEQ multiplex PCR. In the table there are about 130,000 clones, roughly 89% of which are singletons. Sequencing used PBMCs. These TCRs come from a young woman in good health and CMV-seropositive.

This CDR3 reads CASSLVSGGGTDTQYF. Written as DNA, the CDR3 is TGCGCCAGCAGCTTGGTAAGCGGCGGGGGCACAGATACGCAGTATTTT. The chain couples TRBV5-1 to TRBJ2-3, with a possible D match to TRBD2 (6 bases). CDR1 is SGHRS and CDR2 is YFSETQ in the germline V gene. This CDR3 spans 16 amino acids. The V gene lost 0 bases and the J gene lost 1 base, with 12 bases spanning the gap.

The chain has TRBV7-6 and TRBJ2-7, with D maybe TRBD1 (5 bases). Between the trimmed V and J ends, which lost 2 bases and 1 base, there was a span of 12 bases. This CDR3 region has 15 residues. Germline V lookup: CDR1 SGHVS, CDR2 FNYEAQ. The CDR3 loop reads CASSLRQGGSYEQYF. CDR3 DNA: TGTGCCAGCAGCTTAAGGCAGGGCGGATCCTACGAGCAGTACTTC.

The rearrangement links TRBV6-6 to TRBJ2-5; D is unresolved. The CDR3 is 14 amino acids. The germline CDR1 and CDR2 sequences are MNHNY and SVGAGI (reference sequence). The ends were cut back, 0 bases at V and 2 bases at J, with 7 bases in the middle. The CDR3 sequence is CASSYSGLQETQYF. Here the CDR3 DNA reads TGTGCCAGCAGTTACTCTGGGCTGCAAGAGACCCAGTACTTC.

The chain recombines TRBV28 with TRBJ1-2; 9 bases map to TRBD1. Trimming at V came to 3 bases and at J to 13 bases, leaving 3 bases not matched to a gene. Germline V gene lookup returns CDR1 MDHEN and CDR2 SYDVKM. The length of the CDR3 is 11 residues. CDR3 in DNA: TGTGCCAGCAGTTTGGGGACAGGGCCCACCTTC. Amino acids: CASSLGTGPTF.

V is TRBV29-1 and J is TRBJ1-2; TRBD1 might be the D (6 bases). This CDR3 contains 11 residues. Trimming took 7 bases from V and 3 from J, leaving 9 bases between them. CDR1 is SQVTM and CDR2 is ANQGSEA in the germline V gene. Here the CDR3 reads CSGRTDYGYTF. CDR3 sequence (DNA): TGCAGCGGTCGGACAGACTATGGCTACACCTTC.

The rearrangement joins TRBV4-1 to TRBJ1-5; the D gene is possibly TRBD1 (5 bases). The germline gives CDR1 MGHRA, CDR2 YSYEKL. Trimming left V 0 bases short and J 7 bases short, with 13 bases between. CDR3 length: 15 residues. The CDR3 is CASSQDIQGGQPQHF. CDR3 coding DNA: TGCGCCAGCAGCCAAGATATCCAGGGTGGCCAGCCCCAGCATTTT.

This chain links TRBV6-5 with TRBJ1-3; 10 bases agree with TRBD1. Trimming cost V 0 bases and J 2 bases; bases outside gene matches: 1. CDR1 and CDR2 (germline): MNHEY, SVGAGI. The CDR3 has 16 amino acids. CDR3: CASSYSGQGAGNTIYF. CDR3 nucleotides: TGTGCCAGCAGTTACTCTGGACAGGGGGCTGGAAACACCATATATTTT.

The chain joins TRBV11-2 to TRBJ2-7, with TRBD1 identical over 7 bases. The V gene end was trimmed by 1 base and the J gene end by 6 bases; junction bases not matched to a gene: 9. The length of the CDR3 is 15 residues. The germline CDR1 and CDR2 sequences are SGHAT and FQNNGV. In nucleotides, the CDR3 is TGTGCCAGCAGCTTAGGTGGCAGGGGGACGCTCGAGCAGTACTTC. As protein: CASSLGGRGTLEQYF.

This chain uses TRBV30 with TRBJ1-1, with 7 bases matching TRBD1. The V gene's germline CDR1 is GTSNPN and CDR2 SVGIG (reference sequence). The CDR3 spans 12 residues. J gave up 10 bases and V 0 bases, and 5 bases lay outside the gene matches. This chain's CDR3 is CAWSVQGGRAFF. The CDR3 nucleotides are TGTGCCTGGAGTGTACAAGGGGGCCGAGCTTTCTTT.

The CDR3 reads CASSLTAGGRPGYTF. The CDR3, as DNA: TGTGCCAGCAGCTTAACAGCTGGAGGCCGCCCGGGCTACACCTTC. The rearrangement links TRBV7-2 to TRBJ1-2; D is unresolved. Germline loops: CDR1 SGHTA, CDR2 FQGNSA. V lost 2 bases and J 8 bases, leaving 18 bases between the germline ends. The CDR3 covers 15 residues.

The chain uses TRBV5-5 and TRBJ1-2; D not resolved. This CDR3 spans 14 amino acids. Germline loops: CDR1 SGHKS, CDR2 YYEKEE (reference sequence). The V end lost 0 bases, the J end lost 3 bases, and 9 bases lay between the germline ends. The CDR3 nucleotides read TGTGCCAGCAGCTTGGAGCCTTCCTACTATGGCTACACCTTC. It yields the protein CASSLEPSYYGYTF.

This clone has just one count. The chain employs TRBV27 and TRBJ2-7, with 8 bases matching TRBD1. This CDR3 region has 15 residues. V shed 5 bases and J 2 bases; nucleotides not matched to a gene: 8. Germline loops: CDR1 MNHEY, CDR2 SMNVEV (reference sequence). The CDR3 coding sequence is TGTGCCAGCAGTCGGACAGGGTTCGGGGCCTACGAGCAGTACTTC. Protein sequence: CASSRTGFGAYEQYF.

V gene TRBV9 combines with J gene TRBJ2-3; 7 nucleotides match TRBD1. Germline values: CDR1 SGDLS, CDR2 YYNGEE. The V and J ends lost 4 bases and 2 bases, in that order; junction bases with no gene match: 16. This CDR3 has 18 residues. The CDR3 DNA follows: TGTGCCAGCAGCCCCGCGAAGGGTAGGGGGCACATCACAGATACGCAGTATTTT. Protein sequence: CASSPAKGRGHITDTQYF. Supplemented by reference TRBV9 and TRBJ2-3, the full variable domain reads DSGVTQTPKHLITATGQRVTLRCSPRSGDLSVYWYQQSLDQGLQFLIQYYNGEERAKGNILERFSAQQFPDLHSELNLSSLELGDSALYFCASSPAKGRGHITDTQYFGPGTRLTVL.

This chain uses TRBV6-5 with TRBJ1-5, with 9 bases identical to TRBD1. This CDR3 is built from 14 residues. Germline V gene data show CDR1 as MNHEY and CDR2 as SVGAGI. The junction had 4 bases not matched to a gene; V was cut back by 4 bases and J by 6 bases. CDR3: CASSWTGAFQPQHF. The CDR3 bases are TGTGCCAGCAGTTGGACAGGGGCTTTTCAGCCCCAGCATTTT.

The V and J genes are TRBV27 and TRBJ1-6; D is possibly TRBD1 (6 bases). This CDR3 spans 16 amino acids. The germline gives CDR1 MNHEY, CDR2 SMNVEV (reference sequence). V lost 5 bases and J 1 base, leaving 12 bases between the germline ends. This chain's CDR3 is CASSIIRGSYNSPLHF. The CDR3 DNA sequence: TGTGCCAGCAGTATAATCAGGGGTTCCTATAATTCACCCCTCCACTTT.

This sequence joins TRBV7-9 and TRBJ2-3; a possible D gene is TRBD2 (5 bases). V was pared by 3 bases and J by 0 bases, with 13 bases between. The CDR3 totals 16 residues. CDR1 is SEHNR, CDR2 FQNEAQ, per germline (reference sequence). CDR3 residues: CASSFPTTSSTDTQYF. As DNA, the CDR3 is TGTGCCAGCAGCTTTCCGACTACATCTAGCACAGATACGCAGTATTTT. The full variable domain, completed using reference TRBV7-9 and TRBJ2-3, is DTGVSQNPRHKITKRGQNVTFRCDPISEHNRLYWYRQTLGQGPEFLTYFQNEAQLEKSRLLSDRFSAERPKGSFSTLEIQRTEQGDSAMYLCASSFPTTSSTDTQYFGPGTRLTVL.

The chain has TRBV5-1 and TRBJ2-7; a weak D match, TRBD2 (7 bases). Germline assignment: CDR1 SGHRS and CDR2 YFSETQ. V gave up 5 bases and J gave up 2 bases, with 14 bases separating them. The CDR3 length is 14 residues. CDR3 sequence: CASRIKGGAYEQYF. The CDR3 bases are TGCGCCAGCAGGATAAAGGGGGGGGCCTACGAGCAGTACTTC.

The V call is TRBV10-2, the J call TRBJ2-7; D ambiguous. Trimming stripped 2 bases from V and 2 bases from J, with 10 bases between. CDR3 length: 14 residues. Germline CDR1 WSHSY, CDR2 SAAADI. The CDR3 DNA sequence: TGCGCCAGCAGTGAGAAACAGATAGCCTACGAGCAGTACTTC. This translates into CASSEKQIAYEQYF.

The CDR3 loop reads CASSQDFSRGSYEQYF. The CDR3 nucleotides are TGCGCCAGCAGCCAAGATTTTAGCAGGGGCTCCTACGAGCAGTACTTC. The chain has TRBV4-3 and TRBJ2-7; D perhaps matches TRBD1 (6 bases). V lost 0 bases and J lost 0, with 12 bases in between. Germline-derived CDR1 and CDR2 are LGHNA and YSLEER. The CDR3 is 16 residues long.

The rearrangement uses TRBV4-3 and TRBJ1-5; maybe TRBD1 (6 bases). This CDR3 is 15 amino acids long. The V and J ends lost 0 bases and 3 bases respectively, with 9 bases between them. CDR1 is LGHNA and CDR2 is YSLEER in the germline V gene. CDR3 sequence reads: CASSQETGANQPQHF. The CDR3 region has the DNA TGCGCCAGCAGCCAAGAGACAGGTGCCAATCAGCCCCAGCATTTT.

The chain carries TRBV4-2 and TRBJ1-3; 8 nucleotides agree with TRBD1. Germline V gene sequence: CDR1 LGHNA, CDR2 YNFKEQ. Trimming at V came to 6 bases and at J to 2 bases, leaving 3 bases not matched to a gene. The CDR3 extends over 14 amino acids. The CDR3 loop reads CASSQQGAGNTIYF. CDR3 DNA: TGTGCCAGCAGTCAACAGGGGGCTGGAAACACCATATATTTT.

A few counts support this clone. The chain is built from TRBV10-3 and TRBJ2-7, with a weak D call TRBD2 (5 bases). From germline, CDR1 is ENHRY and CDR2 SYGVKD. Trimming pared 7 bases from V and 1 base from J, leaving 8 bases between. CDR3 size: 12 residues. This CDR3 reads CAINSGSYEQYF. The DNA for the CDR3 is TGTGCCATCAACAGCGGTTCCTACGAGCAGTACTTC.